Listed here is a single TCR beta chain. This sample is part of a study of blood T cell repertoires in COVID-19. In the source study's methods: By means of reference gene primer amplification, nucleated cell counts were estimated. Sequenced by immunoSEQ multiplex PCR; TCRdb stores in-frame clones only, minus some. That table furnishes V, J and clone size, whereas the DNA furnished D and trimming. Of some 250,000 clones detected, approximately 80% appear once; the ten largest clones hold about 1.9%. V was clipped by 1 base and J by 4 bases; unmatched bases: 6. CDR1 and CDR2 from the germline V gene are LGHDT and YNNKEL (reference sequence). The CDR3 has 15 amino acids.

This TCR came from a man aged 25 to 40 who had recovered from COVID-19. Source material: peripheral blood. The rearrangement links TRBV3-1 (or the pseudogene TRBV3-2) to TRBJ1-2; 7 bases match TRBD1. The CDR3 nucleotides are TGTGCCAGCAGCCAAGCTACAGGGGCGGCCTATGGCTACACCTTC. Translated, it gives CASSQATGAAYGYTF.